A single sample is the source of the 24 T cell receptor beta chains below, sequenced in a study of blood T cell repertoires in COVID-19. Measured with immunoSEQ multiplex PCR; TCRdb has only the in-frame clones, and not every one. The data hold 200,000 to 250,000 clones, with 80% to 90% observed a single time. Sequenced sample: peripheral blood. These receptors originate from a man aged 25 to 45 with COVID-19, enrolled during active disease.

Only a few counts were recorded for this clone. The gene calls are TRBV4-3 and TRBJ2-7; D gene unclear. The ends were cut back, 1 base at V and 6 bases at J, with 22 bases in the middle. CDR1 LGHNA and CDR2 YSLEER come from the germline V gene. This CDR3 contains 17 residues. CDR3 residues: CASSQGITFSTPGEQYF. The CDR3 bases are TGCGCCAGCAGCCAAGGGATCACCTTTTCCACCCCGGGCGAGCAGTACTTC.

Here the CDR3 DNA reads TGCAGCGTTGAAGCATCCACAGGATCCTCCTACGAGCAGTACTTC. Its protein is CSVEASTGSSYEQYF. This sequence joins TRBV29-1 and TRBJ2-7; possible D gene TRBD1, 5 bases. Germline CDR1 reads SQVTM; CDR2 reads ANQGSEA. The CDR3 has 15 amino acids. The V end lost 1 base, the J end lost 0 bases, and 13 bases lay between the germline ends.

The gene calls are TRBV3-1 (or the pseudogene TRBV3-2) and TRBJ1-6; 12 bases match TRBD1. Germline V gene sequence: CDR1 LGHDT, CDR2 YNNKEL (reference sequence). This CDR3 contains 18 residues. V gave up 4 bases and J gave up 8 bases; unmatched junction bases: 12. In nucleotides, the CDR3 is TGTGCCAGCAGCCCCCGCTACTCCGGGACAGGGGGCTATTCACCCCTCCACTTT. It encodes CASSPRYSGTGGYSPLHF.

The V call is TRBV6-5, the J call TRBJ1-3; D unclear. V dropped 8 bases and J dropped 2 bases, with 10 bases sitting between them. CDR1 and CDR2 (germline): MNHEY, SVGAGI. This CDR3 is 13 amino acids long. CDR3 amino acids: CASQRETGNTIYF. CDR3 DNA sequence: TGTGCCAGCCAGAGGGAGACTGGAAACACCATATATTTT.

The chain carries TRBV18 and TRBJ2-1; 9 bases are shared with TRBD1. V was clipped by 4 bases and J by 0 bases; unmatched bases: 7. Germline lookup yields CDR1 KGHSH and CDR2 LQKENI. The CDR3 has 17 amino acids. The CDR3 DNA is TGTGCCAGCTCACGTCAGGGGACAGGGACCTCCTACAATGAGCAGTTCTTC. Its protein is CASSRQGTGTSYNEQFF.

This clone has only one observation. The chain carries TRBV6-5 and TRBJ2-3, with 7 bases fitting TRBD1. V was pared by 7 bases and J by 2 bases, with 6 bases of the junction left unmatched. The germline CDR1 and CDR2 sequences are MNHEY and SVGAGI. CDR3 length: 14 amino acids. The CDR3 loop is CASNLGTATDTQYF. The CDR3 nucleotides are TGTGCCAGCAACCTAGGGACAGCCACAGATACGCAGTATTTT.

The rearrangement joins TRBV6-1 to TRBJ1-2, with D possibly being TRBD1 (6 bases). V was clipped by 2 bases and J by 4 bases, with 11 bases between them. Germline-derived CDR1 and CDR2 are MNHNS and SASEGT. This CDR3 has 14 amino acids. DNA for the CDR3: TGTGCCAGCAGTGAACAGGGGCTGGGCTATGGCTACACCTTC. Amino acids: CASSEQGLGYGYTF.

V is TRBV5-1 and J is TRBJ1-6; unclear D gene. The V gene lost 0 bases and the J gene lost 3 bases, with 7 bases spanning the gap. CDR3 length: 15 residues. Looked up from germline, CDR1 is SGHRS and CDR2 is YFSETQ. The CDR3 is CASSLAGNYNSPLHF. Here the CDR3 DNA reads TGCGCCAGCAGCTTGGCGGGGAACTATAATTCACCCCTCCACTTT. The full variable domain, its missing parts supplied by reference TRBV5-1 and TRBJ1-6, is KAGVTQTPRYLIKTRGQQVTLSCSPISGHRSVSWYQQTPGQGLQFLFEYFSETQRNKGNFPGRFSGRQFSNSRSEMNVSTLELGDSALYLCASSLAGNYNSPLHFGNGTRLTVT.

The V and J genes are TRBV7-2 and TRBJ1-5, with D possibly being TRBD1 (5 bases). CDR1 and CDR2 (germline): SGHTA, FQGNSA. Trimming left V 5 bases short and J 3 bases short, with 14 bases between. The CDR3 runs 15 residues. Here the CDR3 reads CASSGAGFYNQPQHF. The CDR3 DNA reads TGTGCCAGCAGCGGGGCAGGGTTTTACAATCAGCCCCAGCATTTT.

V gene TRBV6-2 or TRBV6-3 combines with J gene TRBJ2-3, with 7 bases aligning to TRBD2. V shed 4 bases, J shed 6 bases, and the junction held 13 bases outside the gene matches. This CDR3 comprises 16 residues. In germline, CDR1 is MNHEY, CDR2 SVGEGT. CDR3 coding DNA: TGTGCCAGCAGTTTCCCGACTAGCCGGAATGGGGATACGCAGTATTTT. Its translation: CASSFPTSRNGDTQYF.

This clone showed up just once. The gene calls are TRBV7-2 and TRBJ2-7, with D possibly being TRBD2 (5 bases). Trimming cost V 5 bases and J 2 bases, with 16 bases left between them. The CDR3 loop spans 15 amino acids. CDR1 and CDR2 (germline): SGHTA, FQGNSA. The DNA for the CDR3 is TGTGCCAGCAGCGAATCCGGGATCCTAACCTACGAGCAGTACTTC. This codes for CASSESGILTYEQYF.

The chain uses TRBV23-1 and TRBJ2-1; perhaps TRBD2 as D (6 bases). TRBV23-1 falls under the ORF class, with uncertain function. This CDR3 is 16 amino acids long. V was cut by 0 bases and J by 4 bases, with 13 bases left in between. CDR3 residues: CASSQSRRVCYNEQFF. The CDR3 DNA reads as TGCGCCAGCAGTCAATCTCGGAGGGTTTGTTACAATGAGCAGTTCTTC.

V is TRBV19 and J is TRBJ1-5; D unclear. Per germline, CDR1 LNHDA and CDR2 SQIVND (reference sequence). This CDR3 contains 15 residues. Trimming took 5 bases from V and 3 from J, leaving 14 bases between them. This CDR3 reads CASSLTSYANQPQHF. CDR3 nucleotides: TGTGCCAGTAGTCTGACATCCTATGCCAATCAGCCCCAGCATTTT.

This chain links TRBV19 with TRBJ2-4; 12 positions agree with TRBD2. Germline V gives CDR1 LNHDA, CDR2 SQIVND (reference sequence). V was pared by 8 bases and J by 0 bases, with 14 bases of the junction left unmatched. The CDR3 is made up of 19 amino acids. The CDR3 bases are TGTGCCAGTTCGGCTAGCGGGAGGGCCGTTCGTCTAGCCAAAAACATTCAGTACTTC. Amino acid sequence: CASSASGRAVRLAKNIQYF.

The V gene is TRBV6-6, the J gene TRBJ2-2; 7 nucleotides agree with TRBD2. This CDR3 spans 14 amino acids. Per germline, CDR1 MNHNY and CDR2 SVGAGI (reference sequence). V trimming: 6 bases; J trimming: 5 bases; junction bases outside the gene matches: 6. The CDR3 region has the DNA TGTGCCAGCAGATACCCGGGGGGAACCGGGGAGCTGTTTTTT. This gives the protein CASRYPGGTGELFF.

The chain is built from TRBV10-3 and TRBJ1-5; TRBD1 is a possible D gene (6 bases). This CDR3 is built from 17 residues. Germline values: CDR1 ENHRY, CDR2 SYGVKD. V was trimmed by 0 bases and J by 1 base, leaving 13 bases between them. As DNA, the CDR3 is TGTGCCATCAGTGAGTCGGGGGCTGGGGAGAGCAATCAGCCCCAGCATTTT. This codes for CAISESGAGESNQPQHF.

The CDR3 coding sequence is TGTGCCAGCAGCTTAGGAGGGTCCGACTATGGCTACACCTTC. Its protein product is CASSLGGSDYGYTF. The chain employs TRBV7-2 and TRBJ1-2; D is ambiguous. CDR3 length: 14 amino acids. Germline CDR1 SGHTA, CDR2 FQGNSA. Trimming stripped 1 base from V and 3 bases from J, with 9 bases between.

There are a few counts of this clone. V usage is TRBV20-1 and J usage is TRBJ1-6; TRBD1 aligns across 12 bases. CDR3 length equals 17 residues. V was clipped by 3 bases and J by 10 bases; unmatched bases: 13. CDR1 is DFQATT and CDR2 is SNEGSKA in the germline V gene (reference sequence). CDR3 DNA: TGCAGTGCTAGTAGTGCCCTGGGACAGGGGGCTAGGTCACCCCTCCACTTT. It codes for CSASSALGQGARSPLHF.

V gene TRBV29-1 combines with J gene TRBJ1-1, with a weak D call TRBD1 (5 bases). Trimming took off 6 bases at V and 1 base at J, with 18 bases between the two ends. Germline V gene sequence: CDR1 SQVTM, CDR2 ANQGSEA. The length of the CDR3 is 15 residues. CDR3 DNA: TGCAGCGTCTCGGCGGGGACGTATAGGAACACTGAAGCTTTCTTT. Amino acids: CSVSAGTYRNTEAFF.

CDR3 amino acids: CASSYRAGTEKLFF. CDR3 coding DNA: TGTGCCAGCAGTTATAGAGCGGGTACCGAAAAACTGTTTTTT. This chain links TRBV6-5 with TRBJ1-4; D uncertain. Germline-derived CDR1 and CDR2 are MNHEY and SVGAGI. V was shortened by 3 bases and J by 8 bases, with 13 bases between the two germline ends. This CDR3 spans 14 amino acids.

The chain carries TRBV27 and TRBJ2-1; D is uncertain. The CDR3 is made up of 13 amino acids. V was clipped by 2 bases and J by 4 bases, with 6 bases between them. Germline lookup yields CDR1 MNHEY and CDR2 SMNVEV (reference sequence). The CDR3 region is CASSLNGYNEQFF. The CDR3 DNA sequence: TGTGCCAGCAGTTTAAACGGGTACAATGAGCAGTTCTTC.

The chain is built from TRBV6-5 and TRBJ1-2; D is unresolved. Trimming cost V 3 bases and J 4 bases, with 9 bases left between them. The CDR3 loop spans 13 amino acids. The germline V gene has CDR1 MNHEY and CDR2 SVGAGI. The CDR3 region is CASSYTDSYGYTF. Here the CDR3 DNA reads TGTGCCAGCAGTTATACAGATAGCTATGGCTACACCTTC.

The V and J genes are TRBV2 and TRBJ1-2, with TRBD1 as a possible D gene (5 bases). CDR1 and CDR2 (germline): SNHLY, FYNNEI. V was cut by 1 base and J by 7 bases, with 13 bases left in between. This CDR3 has 14 amino acids. The CDR3 loop reads CASSEGMLGVGYTF. The CDR3 DNA reads as TGTGCCAGCAGTGAAGGGATGCTAGGGGTTGGCTACACCTTC. Full variable domain (outside the CDR3, taken from reference TRBV2 and TRBJ1-2): EPEVTQTPSHQVTQMGQEVILRCVPISNHLYFYWYRQILGQKVEFLVSFYNNEISEKSEIFDDQFSVERPDGSNFTLKIRSTKLEDSAMYFCASSEGMLGVGYTFGSGTRLTVV.

This clone was counted at least ten times. This chain uses TRBV27 with TRBJ1-2; 10 nucleotides match TRBD1. Germline V lookup: CDR1 MNHEY, CDR2 SMNVEV (reference sequence). CDR3 length: 14 amino acids. The V segment lost 0 bases and the J segment 8 bases; nucleotides outside the gene matches: 3. The CDR3 is CASSLSGTGEGYTF. The CDR3 DNA reads as TGTGCCAGCAGTTTATCAGGGACAGGGGAAGGCTACACCTTC.